This T cell receptor beta chain was recovered during a study of CD4 T cells in relation to SARS-CoV-2 and coronaviruses. About the research overall: ViraFEST: approximately ten-day antigen culture of PBMCs, then TCR beta CDR3 sequencing. Study-level results: Crossreactive clones expanded significantly less to SARS-CoV-2 than monoreactive clones.

Measured with immunoSEQ multiplex PCR; TCRdb has only the in-frame clones, and not every one. The sample carries 25,000 to 35,000 clones, 55% to 75% recorded once. Trimming left V 5 bases short and J 5 bases short, with 13 bases between. The CDR3 totals 13 residues. Of note for this clone: The antigen remains undetermined.

Unexposed donor CD4+ T cells date from about 2011-2018, before the COVID-19 pandemic. The cells were cultured for approximately 10 days before CD4+ T cells were isolated. Unexposed-donor CD4+ T cells were probed with SARS-CoV-2 S/N and four cold-coronavirus spikes, cells permitting. Cultures received half-medium IL-2 refreshes on days 3 and 7. Source material: CD4+ T cells from PBMCs, cultured in vitro. The sequence was obtained from a human donor in good health. The chain has TRBV12-3 or TRBV12-4 and TRBJ2-7; no firm D call. CDR3 bases: TGTGCCAGCAGTCAAAATGGACGGAACGAGCAGTACTTC. Residues: CASSQNGRNEQYF.